Below are 22 T cell receptor beta chains sequenced from a single sample in a study of blood T cell repertoires in COVID-19. Only in-frame clones appear in the TCRdb table, and some are missing; sequencing was by immunoSEQ multiplex PCR. The sample includes more than 50,000 clones, about 76% seen only once; the top ten take roughly 47%. Input material: peripheral blood. The receptors come from a woman older than 75 with acute or convalescent COVID-19.

This clone turned up a few times. The J gene is TRBJ1-1, the V gene TRBV2; D unclear. V was cut by 8 bases and J by 1 base, with 11 bases left in between. This CDR3 contains 13 residues. Looked up from germline, CDR1 is SNHLY and CDR2 is FYNNEI. The CDR3 reads CASRWEGNTEAFF. CDR3 DNA: TGTGCCAGCCGTTGGGAGGGGAACACTGAAGCTTTCTTT.

The V and J genes are TRBV28 and TRBJ1-5; tentatively, D is TRBD1 (5 bases). The V end lost 2 bases, the J end lost 2 bases, and 13 bases lay between the germline ends. Germline-derived CDR1 and CDR2 are MDHEN and SYDVKM. The CDR3 totals 16 residues. The CDR3 DNA sequence: TGTGCCAGCAGTTTAGTGGGACGGGGGGGCAATCAGCCCCAGCATTTT. This encodes CASSLVGRGGNQPQHF.

V and J are TRBV5-6 and TRBJ2-7, with D unresolved. Germline loops: CDR1 SGHDT, CDR2 YYEEEE. The CDR3 contains 16 residues. The ends were cut back, 0 bases at V and 0 bases at J, with 13 bases in the middle. CDR3: CASSLGGRVSSYEQYF. The CDR3 DNA reads TGTGCCAGCAGCTTGGGAGGCCGGGTGAGCTCCTACGAGCAGTACTTC.

This chain uses TRBV7-6 with TRBJ2-7; 7 bases fit TRBD2. Germline V gene data show CDR1 as SGHVS and CDR2 as FNYEAQ. This CDR3 spans 16 amino acids. The J segment lost 1 base and the V segment lost 5 bases, leaving 11 bases of the junction unmatched. The CDR3 sequence: CASSNLGGRESYEQYF. The CDR3 bases are TGTGCCAGCAGCAATCTCGGCGGGAGAGAGTCCTACGAGCAGTACTTC.

The CDR3 DNA is TGTGCCAGCAGCTCGACTAGATCCAATGAGCAGTTCTTC. Amino acids: CASSSTRSNEQFF. The chain employs TRBV7-9 and TRBJ2-1; D is possibly TRBD2 (6 bases). CDR3 length: 13 amino acids. Germline CDR1 reads SEHNR; CDR2 reads FQNEAQ (reference sequence). Trimming pared 4 bases from V and 6 bases from J, leaving 10 bases between. The variable domain in full, completed from reference TRBV7-9 and TRBJ2-1, reads DTGVSQNPRHKITKRGQNVTFRCDPISEHNRLYWYRQTLGQGPEFLTYFQNEAQLEKSRLLSDRFSAERPKGSFSTLEIQRTEQGDSAMYLCASSSTRSNEQFFGPGTRLTVL.

V is TRBV20-1 and J is TRBJ2-1; D call uncertain. CDR1 and CDR2 from the germline V gene are DFQATT and SNEGSKA (reference sequence). Trimming left V 6 bases short and J 8 bases short, with 11 bases between. The CDR3 is made up of 11 amino acids. The CDR3 DNA sequence: TGCAGTGCACAGTACTCCGATGAGCAGTTCTTC. This sequence encodes CSAQYSDEQFF.

The chain employs TRBV21-1 and TRBJ2-5; the table assigns TRBD2, which was not confirmed against the DNA. TRBV21-1 is described as a pseudogene. This CDR3 is built from 16 residues. CDR3 loop: CASSPALAGVTETQYF. CDR3 coding DNA: TGTGCCAGCAGCCCAGCCCTAGCGGGAGTCACAGAGACCCAGTACTTC.

The V call is TRBV28, the J call TRBJ2-3; D is perhaps TRBD2 (5 bases). Germline V gives CDR1 MDHEN, CDR2 SYDVKM. Trimming removed 6 bases at V and 6 bases at J, with 16 bases between. This CDR3 has 14 amino acids. The CDR3 coding sequence is TGTGCCAGCAGCTGGTTTCCCCAGCGGGATACGCAGTATTTT. Translating gives CASSWFPQRDTQYF.

The chain is built from TRBV11-2 and TRBJ1-2; D is unresolved. Between the trimmed V and J ends, which lost 5 bases and 4 bases, there was a span of 20 bases. There are 16 residues in the CDR3. Germline loops: CDR1 SGHAT, CDR2 FQNNGV. CDR3 sequence (DNA): TGTGCCAGCAGCCCGGGGATCACTACCTCTGGCTATGGCTACACCTTC. Its translation: CASSPGITTSGYGYTF. Looking up the rest from reference TRBV11-2 and TRBJ1-2 gives the full variable domain: EAGVAQSPRYKIIEKRQSVAFWCNPISGHATLYWYQQILGQGPKLLIQFQNNGVVDDSQLPKDRFSAERLKGVDSTLKIQPAKLEDSAVYLCASSPGITTSGYGYTFGSGTRLTVV.

This chain connects TRBV24-1 to TRBJ1-3; unclear D gene. Germline CDR1 KGHDR, CDR2 SFDVKD. CDR3 length: 13 amino acids. V lost 1 base to trimming and J lost 4 bases, with 4 bases between them. CDR3 coding DNA: TGTGCCACCAGTGATTTTTCGGGAAACACCATATATTTT. As protein: CATSDFSGNTIYF.

In its sample, this clone was seen a few times. The chain links TRBV7-2 to TRBJ1-3; 9 bases align to TRBD1. CDR1 is SGHTA, CDR2 FQGNSA, per germline. The ends lost 5 bases at V and 0 bases at J; junction bases unmatched: 5. The CDR3 contains 16 residues. In DNA form, the CDR3 reads TGTGCCAGCAGCACCGGGACAGGGAGCTCTGGAAACACCATATATTTT. Its protein product is CASSTGTGSSGNTIYF.

The chain combines TRBV29-1 with TRBJ1-2, with a possible D match to TRBD1 (5 bases). From germline, CDR1 is SQVTM and CDR2 ANQGSEA. Trimming left V 6 bases short and J 6 bases short, with 14 bases between. The CDR3 spans 12 residues. The CDR3 loop reads CSVGTGGDGYTF. CDR3 bases: TGCAGCGTAGGGACGGGGGGGGATGGCTACACCTTC.

The chain couples TRBV7-2 to TRBJ1-5, with D possibly TRBD1 on 6 matching bases. Looked up from germline, CDR1 is SGHTA and CDR2 is FQGNSA. Trimming removed 1 base at V and 7 bases at J, with 8 bases between. This CDR3 has 13 residues. CDR3 DNA sequence: TGTGCCAGCAGCTTAGAGGGGGTCCAGCCCCAGCATTTT. Its protein product is CASSLEGVQPQHF.

The chain couples TRBV4-1 to TRBJ1-6; D gene unclear. Germline V lookup: CDR1 MGHRA, CDR2 YSYEKL. The ends were cut back, 6 bases at V and 6 bases at J, with 21 bases in the middle. The CDR3 extends over 17 amino acids. The CDR3 is CASRANFLGLRNSPLHF. Written as DNA, the CDR3 is TGCGCCAGCAGGGCCAACTTCCTTGGGCTTCGTAATTCACCCCTCCACTTT.

This chain connects TRBV3-1 (or the pseudogene TRBV3-2) to TRBJ1-2, with D tentatively TRBD1 (6 bases). Germline values: CDR1 LGHDT, CDR2 YNNKEL (reference sequence). The V gene lost 5 bases and the J gene lost 4 bases, with 11 bases spanning the gap. The CDR3 covers 13 residues. Here the CDR3 reads CASSAQGRYGYTF. As DNA, the CDR3 is TGTGCCAGCAGCGCACAGGGCCGCTATGGCTACACCTTC.

This clone has just a few counts. The chain recombines TRBV7-2 with TRBJ2-7; possible D gene TRBD2, 6 bases. The V and J ends lost 0 bases and 2 bases respectively, with 11 bases between them. The CDR3 spans 15 residues. The germline V gene encodes CDR1 SGHTA and CDR2 FQGNSA. The chain's CDR3 is CASSLAEGPAYEQYF. As DNA, the CDR3 is TGTGCCAGCAGCTTAGCGGAGGGGCCGGCCTACGAGCAGTACTTC.

In this sample, this clone turned up a few times. This rearrangement joins TRBV11-3 to TRBJ2-1; tentatively, D is TRBD2 (5 bases). Germline loops: CDR1 SGHNT, CDR2 YENEEA. The ends were cut back, 3 bases at V and 1 base at J, with 10 bases in the middle. The CDR3 sequence is 15 residues long. In DNA form, the CDR3 reads TGTGCCAGCAGCTTGGGTAGCGCTTCCTACAATGAGCAGTTCTTC. Its protein product is CASSLGSASYNEQFF.

Remarks on this clone: Germline is not matched at one junction end, which may reflect a read error. The chain carries TRBV7-7 and TRBJ1-4; D is uncertain. Looked up from germline, CDR1 is SSHAT and CDR2 is FNYEAQ (reference sequence). CDR3 length: 18 residues. For the CDR3, the DNA is TGTGCTAGCAGCTCACGGACCGTCCGGAGGAACGGTAATGAAAAACTGTTTTTT. It yields the protein CASSSRTVRRNGNEKLFF.

The chain couples TRBV28 to TRBJ1-2, with TRBD1 matching 7 bases. The CDR3 length is 13 residues. V gave up 5 bases and J gave up 4 bases; unmatched junction bases: 4. Germline V gene sequence: CDR1 MDHEN, CDR2 SYDVKM. For the CDR3, the DNA is TGTGCCAGCAGTCAGGGGGGAGGCTATGGCTACACCTTC. This encodes CASSQGGGYGYTF.

The rearrangement links TRBV10-3 to TRBJ1-1; 7 bases line up with TRBD1. The CDR3 is 15 amino acids. J gave up 8 bases and V 2 bases, and 11 bases lay outside the gene matches. Germline CDR1 is ENHRY and CDR2 is SYGVKD. This CDR3 is CAISEVGSNRGEAFF. The CDR3 nucleotides read TGTGCCATCAGTGAGGTCGGATCAAACAGGGGCGAAGCTTTCTTT.

Only a few counts were recorded for this clone. The rearrangement joins TRBV7-9 to TRBJ2-7, with D maybe TRBD2 (5 bases). CDR1 SEHNR and CDR2 FQNEAQ come from the germline V gene (reference sequence). The CDR3 covers 12 residues. The ends were cut back, 3 bases at V and 4 bases at J, with 7 bases in the middle. The CDR3 here is CASSFTGYEQYF. The DNA for the CDR3 is TGTGCCAGCAGCTTCACGGGGTACGAGCAGTACTTC.

The chain joins TRBV2 to TRBJ2-7; 7 nucleotides match TRBD1. Germline lookup yields CDR1 SNHLY and CDR2 FYNNEI. The CDR3 spans 14 residues. J was trimmed by 2 bases and V by 2 bases; bases with no gene match: 3. Here the CDR3 reads CASSERTGTYEQYF. The CDR3 DNA sequence: TGTGCCAGCAGTGAAAGGACAGGAACCTACGAGCAGTACTTC. The full variable domain, completed using reference TRBV2 and TRBJ2-7, is EPEVTQTPSHQVTQMGQEVILRCVPISNHLYFYWYRQILGQKVEFLVSFYNNEISEKSEIFDDQFSVERPDGSNFTLKIRSTKLEDSAMYFCASSERTGTYEQYFGPGTRLTVT.